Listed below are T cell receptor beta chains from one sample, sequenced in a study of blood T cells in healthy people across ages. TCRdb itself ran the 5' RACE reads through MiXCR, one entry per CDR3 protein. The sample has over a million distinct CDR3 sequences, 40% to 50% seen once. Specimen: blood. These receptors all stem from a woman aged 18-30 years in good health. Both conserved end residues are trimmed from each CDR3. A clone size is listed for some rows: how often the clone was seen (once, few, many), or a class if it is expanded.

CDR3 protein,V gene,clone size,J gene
ASSPPGFESYGYT,TRBV18,.,TRBJ1-2
ASSLAARTSGYEQY,TRBV7-9,few,TRBJ2-7
AISETSGPTDTQY,TRBV10-3,.,TRBJ2-3
ASSIQGQVLTEAF,TRBV2,.,TRBJ1-1
ASSPLGTASNQPQH,TRBV28,.,TRBJ1-5
ASSLPGTGRTDTQY,TRBV14,.,TRBJ2-3
ASSLTHGLYTQY,TRBV7-2,few,TRBJ2-3
ASSSVAARSYEQY,TRBV28,.,TRBJ2-7
SARAQESYGYT,TRBV20-1,.,TRBJ1-2
ASSFGLAGEQY,TRBV7-2,many,TRBJ2-7
ASSTRQGAGNEQF,TRBV5-1,.,TRBJ2-1
ASRANTGGTQY,TRBV7-9,.,TRBJ2-3
ASSRGEGNLDEQF,TRBV4-2,few,TRBJ2-1
ASSQKPVHGYT,TRBV3-1,.,TRBJ1-2
ASAPTSDYGYT,TRBV12-5,.,TRBJ1-2
ASSGAAGGHGPRVSSYNEQF,TRBV2,once,TRBJ2-1
ASSPAGELF,TRBV12-3/TRBV12-4,once,TRBJ2-2
ASRGAGAVDEQY,TRBV6-5,.,.
SASDTAQETQY,TRBV20-1,few,TRBJ2-5
AIPAPHGDGELF,TRBV10-3,.,TRBJ2-2
ASSYGTEKLF,TRBV6-6,.,TRBJ1-4
ASSWGLIPFNEQF,TRBV7-9,.,TRBJ2-1
SASGDSLNTEAF,TRBV20-1,.,TRBJ1-1
ATLTGGTSGPGELF,TRBV2,.,TRBJ2-2
SARMGTGAYGGYT,TRBV20-1,.,TRBJ1-2
AISQGDSNQPQH,TRBV10-3,few,TRBJ1-5
ASKGRGRDWNIQY,TRBV6-6,.,TRBJ2-4
ASSQDAPTGAKNIQY,TRBV4-2,.,TRBJ2-4
AGSYATQDTQY,TRBV6-6,.,TRBJ2-3
ASRRSGGEGNEQF,TRBV3-1,few,TRBJ2-1
ASTQSGGAPSEQF,TRBV28,.,TRBJ2-1
ASSSTTGINTEAF,TRBV7-2,few,TRBJ1-1
ASSQEGSYTEAF,TRBV27,.,TRBJ1-1
ADQSIAEQY,TRBV10-1,many,TRBJ2-7
ASSLAQGWNYGYT,TRBV7-9,.,TRBJ1-2
ASSYGDSRADYGYT,TRBV6-6,few,TRBJ1-2
ASSAGSYNEQF,TRBV10-2,many,TRBJ2-1
ASSRLGQGLGNEQY,TRBV5-5,.,TRBJ2-5
ASSSQAMGQGAPEAF,TRBV7-3,.,TRBJ1-1
ASTSGGTSTDTQY,TRBV7-9,few,TRBJ2-3
ASTLWGTEAF,TRBV28,few,TRBJ1-1
ASSYGGTVNSPLH,TRBV6-5,once,TRBJ1-6
ASRGQDGVTDTQY,TRBV12-3/TRBV12-4,.,TRBJ2-3
ASSQDGLAGAAQY,TRBV3-1,few,TRBJ2-3
ASSEALGRDGYT,TRBV2,.,TRBJ1-2
ASSVGNAGAPSEQY,TRBV9,few,TRBJ2-7
ASSPPPLAGGHEQY,TRBV6-2/TRBV6-3,.,TRBJ2-7
SASKGRLAGEDEQY,TRBV20-1,once,TRBJ2-5
AISDLGYEQF,TRBV10-3,.,TRBJ2-1
ASSLRGNGKCTGELF,TRBV21-1,.,TRBJ2-2
ASSRTPKRPVTDTQY,TRBV7-9,few,TRBJ2-3
SRLRRGGYNEQF,TRBV20-1,few,TRBJ2-1
ASSSNARGFAYGYT,TRBV5-1,.,TRBJ1-2
AISARGRDMNTEAF,TRBV10-3,few,TRBJ1-1
ASSPLSSGHTYEQY,TRBV27,.,TRBJ2-7